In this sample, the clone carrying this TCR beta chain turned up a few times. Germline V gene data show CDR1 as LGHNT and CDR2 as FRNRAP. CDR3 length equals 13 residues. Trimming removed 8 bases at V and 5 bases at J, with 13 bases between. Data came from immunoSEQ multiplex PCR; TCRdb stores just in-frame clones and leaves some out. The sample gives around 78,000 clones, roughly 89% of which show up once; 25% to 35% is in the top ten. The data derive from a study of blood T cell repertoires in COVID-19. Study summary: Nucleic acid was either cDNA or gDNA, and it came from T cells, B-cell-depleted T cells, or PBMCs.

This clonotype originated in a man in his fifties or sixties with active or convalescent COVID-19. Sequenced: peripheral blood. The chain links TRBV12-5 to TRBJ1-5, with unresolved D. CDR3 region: CASTSTGYQPQHF. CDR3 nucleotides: TGTGCTAGTACCTCGACGGGTTATCAGCCCCAGCATTTT.